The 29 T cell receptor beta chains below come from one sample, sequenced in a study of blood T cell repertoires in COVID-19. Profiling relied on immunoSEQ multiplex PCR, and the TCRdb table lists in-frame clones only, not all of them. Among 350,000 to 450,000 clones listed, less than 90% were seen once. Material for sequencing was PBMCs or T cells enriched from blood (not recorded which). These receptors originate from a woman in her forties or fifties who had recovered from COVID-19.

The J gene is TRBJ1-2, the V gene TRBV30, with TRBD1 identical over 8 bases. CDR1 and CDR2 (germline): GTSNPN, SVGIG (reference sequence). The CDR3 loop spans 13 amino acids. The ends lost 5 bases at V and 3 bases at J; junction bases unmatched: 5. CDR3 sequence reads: CAWCGQGDYGYTF. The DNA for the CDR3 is TGTGCCTGGTGTGGACAGGGAGACTATGGCTACACCTTC. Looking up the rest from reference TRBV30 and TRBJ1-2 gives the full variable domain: SQTIHQWPATLVQPVGSPLSLECTVEGTSNPNLYWYRQAAGRGLQLLFYSVGIGQISSEVPQNLSASRPQDRQFILSSKKLLLSDSGFYLCAWCGQGDYGYTFGSGTRLTVV.

The CDR3, as DNA: TGCGCCAGCAGCTTCAGTCCTAGCGAAACGCAGTATTTT. It specifies CASSFSPSETQYF. The chain has TRBV5-1 and TRBJ2-3, with D possibly matching TRBD2 (6 bases). Germline CDR1 is SGHRS and CDR2 is YFSETQ. V was trimmed by 2 bases and J by 9 bases, leaving 13 bases between them. This CDR3 region has 13 residues. Filled out from reference TRBV5-1 and TRBJ2-3, the complete variable domain reads KAGVTQTPRYLIKTRGQQVTLSCSPISGHRSVSWYQQTPGQGLQFLFEYFSETQRNKGNFPGRFSGRQFSNSRSEMNVSTLELGDSALYLCASSFSPSETQYFGPGTRLTVL.

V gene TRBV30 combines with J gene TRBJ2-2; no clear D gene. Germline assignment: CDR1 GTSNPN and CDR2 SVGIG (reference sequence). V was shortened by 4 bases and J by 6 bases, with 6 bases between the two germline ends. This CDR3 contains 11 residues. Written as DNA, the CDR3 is TGTGCCTGGACTATTGCCGGGGAGCTGTTTTTT. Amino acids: CAWTIAGELFF.

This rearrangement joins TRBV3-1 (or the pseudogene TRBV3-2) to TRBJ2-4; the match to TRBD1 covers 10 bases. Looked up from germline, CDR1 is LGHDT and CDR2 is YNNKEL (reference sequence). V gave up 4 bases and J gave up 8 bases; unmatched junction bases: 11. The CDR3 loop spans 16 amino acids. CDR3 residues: CASSPNRQGAGDIQYF. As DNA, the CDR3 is TGTGCCAGCAGCCCGAACAGACAGGGGGCCGGGGACATTCAGTACTTC.

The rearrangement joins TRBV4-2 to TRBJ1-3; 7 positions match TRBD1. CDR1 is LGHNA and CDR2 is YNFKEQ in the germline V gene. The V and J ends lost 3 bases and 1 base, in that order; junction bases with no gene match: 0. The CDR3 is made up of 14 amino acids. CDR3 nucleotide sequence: TGTGCCAGCAGCCACAGGGGGTCTGGAAACACCATATATTTT. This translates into CASSHRGSGNTIYF.

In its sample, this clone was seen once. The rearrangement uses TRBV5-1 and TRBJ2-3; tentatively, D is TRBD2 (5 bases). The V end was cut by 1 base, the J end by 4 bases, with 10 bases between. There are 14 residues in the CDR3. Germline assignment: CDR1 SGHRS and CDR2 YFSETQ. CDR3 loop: CASSLRLEADTQYF. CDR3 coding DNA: TGCGCCAGCAGCTTGCGTCTGGAGGCAGATACGCAGTATTTT.

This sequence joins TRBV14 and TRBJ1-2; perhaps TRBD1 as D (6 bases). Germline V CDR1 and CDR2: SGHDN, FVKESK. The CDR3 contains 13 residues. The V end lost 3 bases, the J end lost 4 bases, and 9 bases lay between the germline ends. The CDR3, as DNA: TGTGCCAGCAGCCATCAGGGGCTCTATGGCTACACCTTC. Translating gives CASSHQGLYGYTF.

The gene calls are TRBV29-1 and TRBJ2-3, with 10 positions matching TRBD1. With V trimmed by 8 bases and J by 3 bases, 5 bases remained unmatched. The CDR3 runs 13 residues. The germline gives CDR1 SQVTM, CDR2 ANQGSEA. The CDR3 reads CSWKGQGTDTQYF. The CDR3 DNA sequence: TGCAGCTGGAAGGGACAGGGGACAGATACGCAGTATTTT.

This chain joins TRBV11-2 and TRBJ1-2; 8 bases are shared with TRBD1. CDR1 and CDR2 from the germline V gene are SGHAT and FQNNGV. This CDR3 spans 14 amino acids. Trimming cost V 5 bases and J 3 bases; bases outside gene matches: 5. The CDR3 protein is CASSRQTGDYGYTF. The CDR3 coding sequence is TGTGCCAGCAGCCGACAGACAGGGGACTATGGCTACACCTTC.

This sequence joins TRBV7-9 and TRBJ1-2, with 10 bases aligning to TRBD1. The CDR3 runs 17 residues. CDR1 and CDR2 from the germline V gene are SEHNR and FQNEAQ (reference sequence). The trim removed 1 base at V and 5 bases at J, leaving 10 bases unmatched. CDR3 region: CASSLGTGGGKGYGYTF. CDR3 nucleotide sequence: TGTGCCAGCAGCTTAGGGACAGGGGGAGGAAAGGGATATGGCTACACCTTC.

The CDR3 sequence: CASRATGVGANVLTF. DNA for the CDR3: TGTGCCAGTAGAGCCACAGGGGTTGGGGCCAACGTCCTGACTTTC. The chain has TRBV19 and TRBJ2-6, with TRBD1 matching 7 bases. CDR1 LNHDA and CDR2 SQIVND come from the germline V gene (reference sequence). The CDR3 sequence is 15 residues long. Losses at the gene ends were 6 bases for V and 3 bases for J; bases not matched to a gene: 5.

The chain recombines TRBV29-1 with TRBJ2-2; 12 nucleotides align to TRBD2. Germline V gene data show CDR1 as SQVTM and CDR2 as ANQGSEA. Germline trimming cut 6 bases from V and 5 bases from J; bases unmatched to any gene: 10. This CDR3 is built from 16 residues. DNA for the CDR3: TGCAGCGTCCTTTCCCCCCTAGCGGGAGGGACCGGGGAGCTGTTTTTT. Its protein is CSVLSPLAGGTGELFF.

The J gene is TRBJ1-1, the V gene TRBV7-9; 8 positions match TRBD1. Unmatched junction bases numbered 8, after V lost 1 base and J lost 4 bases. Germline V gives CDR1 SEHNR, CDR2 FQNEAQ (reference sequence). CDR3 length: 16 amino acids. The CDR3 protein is CASSLGAGGWSTEAFF. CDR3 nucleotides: TGTGCCAGCAGCTTAGGGGCAGGGGGCTGGAGCACTGAAGCTTTCTTT.

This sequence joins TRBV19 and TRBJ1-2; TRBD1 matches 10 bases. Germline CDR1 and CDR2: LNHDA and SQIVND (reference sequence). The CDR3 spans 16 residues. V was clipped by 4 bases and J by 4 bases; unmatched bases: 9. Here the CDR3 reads CASSRDRGGIFYGYTF. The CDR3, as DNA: TGTGCCAGTAGTAGGGACAGGGGAGGAATTTTCTATGGCTACACCTTC.

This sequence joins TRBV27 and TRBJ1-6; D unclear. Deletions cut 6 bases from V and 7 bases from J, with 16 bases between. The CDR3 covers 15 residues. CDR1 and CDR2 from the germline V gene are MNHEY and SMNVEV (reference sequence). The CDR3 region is CASSPPPGRNSPLHF. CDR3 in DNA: TGTGCCAGCAGCCCACCCCCGGGGAGGAATTCACCCCTCCACTTT.

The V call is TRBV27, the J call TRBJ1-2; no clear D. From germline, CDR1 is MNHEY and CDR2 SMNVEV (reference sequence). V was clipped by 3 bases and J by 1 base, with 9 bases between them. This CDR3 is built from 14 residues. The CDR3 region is CASSLDPGNYGYTF. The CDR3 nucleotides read TGTGCCAGCAGTTTGGATCCGGGTAACTATGGCTACACCTTC.

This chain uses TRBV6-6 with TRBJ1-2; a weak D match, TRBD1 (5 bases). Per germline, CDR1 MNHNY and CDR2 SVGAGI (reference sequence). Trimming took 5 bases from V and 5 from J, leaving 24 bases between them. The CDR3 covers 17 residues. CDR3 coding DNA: TGTGCCAGCAGTCCCCGAGGGATGGGGGGTAGAGCTTATGGCTACACCTTC. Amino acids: CASSPRGMGGRAYGYTF.

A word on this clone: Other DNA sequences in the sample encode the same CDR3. CDR3 nucleotide sequence: TGTGCCAGCAGCTCCGGCTCCTACAATGAGCAGTTCTTC. Translating gives CASSSGSYNEQFF. The V gene is TRBV7-3, the J gene TRBJ2-1, with D unresolved. Trimming left V 4 bases short and J 0 bases short, with 4 bases between. Germline CDR1 SGHTA, CDR2 FQGTGA. This CDR3 is 13 amino acids long.

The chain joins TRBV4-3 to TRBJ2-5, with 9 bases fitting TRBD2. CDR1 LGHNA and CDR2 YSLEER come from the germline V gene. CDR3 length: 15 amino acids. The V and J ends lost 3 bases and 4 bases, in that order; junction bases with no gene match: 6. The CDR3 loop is CASSQGGTSRETQYF. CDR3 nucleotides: TGCGCCAGCAGCCAGGGCGGGACTAGCCGAGAGACCCAGTACTTC.

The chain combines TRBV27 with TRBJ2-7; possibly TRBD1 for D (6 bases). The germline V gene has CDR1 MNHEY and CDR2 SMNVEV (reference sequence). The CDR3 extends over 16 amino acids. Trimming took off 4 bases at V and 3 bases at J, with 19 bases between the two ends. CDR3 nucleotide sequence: TGTGCCAGCAGTTCGTATGTTTCGGACAGATTCTACGAGCAGTACTTC. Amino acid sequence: CASSSYVSDRFYEQYF.

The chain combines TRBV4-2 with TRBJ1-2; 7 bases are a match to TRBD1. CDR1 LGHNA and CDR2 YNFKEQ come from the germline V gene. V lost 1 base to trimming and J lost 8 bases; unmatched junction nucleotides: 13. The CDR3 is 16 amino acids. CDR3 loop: CASSQGDKTGIEGYTF. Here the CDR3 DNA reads TGTGCCAGCAGCCAAGGGGACAAGACAGGGATCGAGGGCTACACCTTC.

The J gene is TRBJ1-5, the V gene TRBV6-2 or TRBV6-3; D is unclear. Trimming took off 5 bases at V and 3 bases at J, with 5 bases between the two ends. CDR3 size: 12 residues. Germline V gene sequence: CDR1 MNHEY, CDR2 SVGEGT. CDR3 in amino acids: CASSLSNQPQHF. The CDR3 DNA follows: TGTGCCAGCAGTCTCTCCAATCAGCCCCAGCATTTT.

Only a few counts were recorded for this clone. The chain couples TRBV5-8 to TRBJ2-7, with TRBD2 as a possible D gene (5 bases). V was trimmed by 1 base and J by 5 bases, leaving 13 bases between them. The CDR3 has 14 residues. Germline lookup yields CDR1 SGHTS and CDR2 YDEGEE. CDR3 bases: TGTGCCAGCAGCTTGAAGGGCGAGGGCCACGAGCAGTACTTC. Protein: CASSLKGEGHEQYF. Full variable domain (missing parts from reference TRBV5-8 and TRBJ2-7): EAGVTQSPTHLIKTRGQQATLRCSPISGHTSVYWYQQALGLGLQFLLWYDEGEERNRGNFPPRFSGRQFPNYSSELNVNALELEDSALYLCASSLKGEGHEQYFGPGTRLTVT.

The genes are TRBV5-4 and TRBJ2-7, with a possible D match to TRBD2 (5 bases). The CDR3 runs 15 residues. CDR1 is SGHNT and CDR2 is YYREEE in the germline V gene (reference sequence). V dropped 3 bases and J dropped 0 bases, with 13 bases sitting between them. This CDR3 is CASSSGGASSYEQYF. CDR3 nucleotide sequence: TGTGCCAGCAGCTCCGGAGGTGCAAGCTCCTACGAGCAGTACTTC. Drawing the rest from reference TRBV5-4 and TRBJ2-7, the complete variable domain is ETGVTQSPTHLIKTRGQQVTLRCSSQSGHNTVSWYQQALGQGPQFIFQYYREEENGRGNFPPRFSGLQFPNYSSELNVNALELDDSALYLCASSSGGASSYEQYFGPGTRLTVT.

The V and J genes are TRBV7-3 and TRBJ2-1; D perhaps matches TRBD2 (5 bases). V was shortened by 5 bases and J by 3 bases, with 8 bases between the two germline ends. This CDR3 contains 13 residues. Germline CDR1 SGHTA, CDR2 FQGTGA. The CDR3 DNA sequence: TGTGCCAGCAGCACCGGGGTCTACAATGAGCAGTTCTTC. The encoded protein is CASSTGVYNEQFF.

The CDR3 nucleotides read TGTGCCAGCAGTTACCCGACAGGGGGTGACACTGAAGCTTTCTTT. This sequence encodes CASSYPTGGDTEAFF. The chain has TRBV6-5 and TRBJ1-1; 9 nucleotides agree with TRBD1. Losses at the gene ends were 2 bases for V and 3 bases for J; bases not matched to a gene: 4. CDR1 is MNHEY and CDR2 is SVGAGI in the germline V gene. This CDR3 is built from 15 residues.

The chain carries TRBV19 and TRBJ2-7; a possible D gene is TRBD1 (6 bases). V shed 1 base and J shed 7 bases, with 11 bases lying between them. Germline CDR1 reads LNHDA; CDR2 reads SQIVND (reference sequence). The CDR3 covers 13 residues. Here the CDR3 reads CASSIATGREQYF. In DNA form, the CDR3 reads TGTGCCAGTAGTATAGCTACAGGGCGGGAGCAGTACTTC.

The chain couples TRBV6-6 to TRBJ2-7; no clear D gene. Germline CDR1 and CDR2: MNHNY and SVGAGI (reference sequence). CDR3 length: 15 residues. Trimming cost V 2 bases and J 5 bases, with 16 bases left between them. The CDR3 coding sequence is TGTGCCAGCAGTTACCTCCGCTCGGAGCGAAACGAGCAGTACTTC. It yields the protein CASSYLRSERNEQYF.

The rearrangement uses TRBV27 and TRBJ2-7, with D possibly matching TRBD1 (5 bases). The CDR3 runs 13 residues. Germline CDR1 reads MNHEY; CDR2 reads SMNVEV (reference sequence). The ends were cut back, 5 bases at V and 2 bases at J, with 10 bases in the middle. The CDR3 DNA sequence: TGTGCCAGCAGTACACGACAGACCTACGAGCAGTACTTC. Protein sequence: CASSTRQTYEQYF.